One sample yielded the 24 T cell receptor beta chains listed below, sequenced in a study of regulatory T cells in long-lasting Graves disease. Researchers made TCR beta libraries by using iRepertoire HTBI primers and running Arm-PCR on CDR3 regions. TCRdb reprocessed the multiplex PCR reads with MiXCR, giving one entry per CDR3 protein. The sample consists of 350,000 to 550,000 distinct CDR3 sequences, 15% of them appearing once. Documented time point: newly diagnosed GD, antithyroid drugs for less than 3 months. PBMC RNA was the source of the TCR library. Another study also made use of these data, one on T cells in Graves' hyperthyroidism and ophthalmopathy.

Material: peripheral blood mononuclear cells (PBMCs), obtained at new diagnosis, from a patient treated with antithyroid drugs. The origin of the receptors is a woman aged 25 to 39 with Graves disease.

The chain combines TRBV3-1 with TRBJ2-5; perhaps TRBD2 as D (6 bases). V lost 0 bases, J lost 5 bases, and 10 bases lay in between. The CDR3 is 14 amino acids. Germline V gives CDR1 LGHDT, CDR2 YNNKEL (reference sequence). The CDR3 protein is CASSQDGGLETQYF. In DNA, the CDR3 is TGTGCCAGCAGCCAAGATGGAGGGCTTGAGACCCAGTACTTC.

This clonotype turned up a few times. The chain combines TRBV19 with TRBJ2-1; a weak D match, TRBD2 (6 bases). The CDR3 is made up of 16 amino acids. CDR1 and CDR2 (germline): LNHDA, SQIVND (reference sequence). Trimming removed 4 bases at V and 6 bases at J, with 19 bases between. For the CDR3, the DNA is TGTGCCAGTAGTAGCCCGGACTACCGATCGTCCAATGAGCAGTTCTTC. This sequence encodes CASSSPDYRSSNEQFF.

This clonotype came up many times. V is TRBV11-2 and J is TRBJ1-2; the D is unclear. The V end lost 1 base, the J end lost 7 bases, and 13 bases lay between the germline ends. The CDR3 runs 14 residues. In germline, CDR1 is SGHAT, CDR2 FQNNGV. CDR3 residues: CASSLARFGSGYTF. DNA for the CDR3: TGTGCCAGCAGCTTAGCCAGGTTTGGAAGTGGCTACACCTTC. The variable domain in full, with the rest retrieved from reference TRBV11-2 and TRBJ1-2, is EAGVAQSPRYKIIEKRQSVAFWCNPISGHATLYWYQQILGQGPKLLIQFQNNGVVDDSQLPKDRFSAERLKGVDSTLKIQPAKLEDSAVYLCASSLARFGSGYTFGSGTRLTVV.

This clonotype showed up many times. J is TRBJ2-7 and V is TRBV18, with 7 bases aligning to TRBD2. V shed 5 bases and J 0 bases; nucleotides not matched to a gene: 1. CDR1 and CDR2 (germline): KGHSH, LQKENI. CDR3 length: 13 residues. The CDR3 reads CASSGGVSYEQYF. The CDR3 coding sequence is TGTGCCAGCTCAGGGGGGGTCTCCTACGAGCAGTACTTC.

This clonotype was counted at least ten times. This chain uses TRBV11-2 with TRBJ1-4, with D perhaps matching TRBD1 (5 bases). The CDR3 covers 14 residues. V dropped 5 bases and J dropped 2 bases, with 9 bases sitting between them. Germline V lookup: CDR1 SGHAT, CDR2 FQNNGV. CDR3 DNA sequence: TGTGCCAGCAGCCCCAGGGAGACTAATGAAAAACTGTTTTTT. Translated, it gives CASSPRETNEKLFF.

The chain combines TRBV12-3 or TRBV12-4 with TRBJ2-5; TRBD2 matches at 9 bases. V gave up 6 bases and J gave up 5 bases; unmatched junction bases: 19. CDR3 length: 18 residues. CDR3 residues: CASSRVATLGTSSETQYF. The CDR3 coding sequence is TGTGCCAGCAGCCGAGTAGCTACCCTTGGGACTAGCAGCGAGACCCAGTACTTC.

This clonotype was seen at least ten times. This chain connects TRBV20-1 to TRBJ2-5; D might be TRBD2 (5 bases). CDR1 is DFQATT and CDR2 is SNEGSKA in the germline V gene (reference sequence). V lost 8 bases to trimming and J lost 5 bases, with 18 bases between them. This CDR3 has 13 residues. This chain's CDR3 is CSTPNLAAETQYF. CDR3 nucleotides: TGCAGTACCCCGAACCTAGCAGCGGAGACCCAGTACTTC.

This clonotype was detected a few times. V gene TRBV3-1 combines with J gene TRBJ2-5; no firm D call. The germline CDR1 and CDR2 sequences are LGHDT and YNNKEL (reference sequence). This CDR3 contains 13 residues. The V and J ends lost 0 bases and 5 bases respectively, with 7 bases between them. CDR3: CASSQDPYETQYF. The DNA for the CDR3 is TGTGCCAGCAGCCAAGATCCTTACGAGACCCAGTACTTC.

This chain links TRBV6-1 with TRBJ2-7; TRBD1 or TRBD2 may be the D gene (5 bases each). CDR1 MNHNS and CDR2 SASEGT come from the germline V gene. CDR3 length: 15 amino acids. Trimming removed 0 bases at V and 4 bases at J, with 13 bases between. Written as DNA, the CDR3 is TGTGCCAGCAGTGAAGCGCCAGGGAGTAGTTACGAGCAGTACTTC. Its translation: CASSEAPGSSYEQYF.

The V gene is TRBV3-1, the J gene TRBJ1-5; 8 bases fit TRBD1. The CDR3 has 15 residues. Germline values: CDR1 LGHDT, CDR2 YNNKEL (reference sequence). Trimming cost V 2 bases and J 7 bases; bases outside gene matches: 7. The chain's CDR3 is CASSQNSGGGQPQHF. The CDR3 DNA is TGTGCCAGCAGCCAAAACTCAGGGGGCGGGCAGCCCCAGCATTTT.

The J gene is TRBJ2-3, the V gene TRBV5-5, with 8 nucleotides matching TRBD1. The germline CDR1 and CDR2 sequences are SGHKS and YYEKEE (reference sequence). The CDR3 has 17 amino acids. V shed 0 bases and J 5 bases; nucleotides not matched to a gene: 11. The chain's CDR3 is CASSLELGTGILDTQYF. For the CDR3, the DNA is TGTGCCAGCAGCTTGGAACTCGGGACAGGCATATTAGATACGCAGTATTTT.

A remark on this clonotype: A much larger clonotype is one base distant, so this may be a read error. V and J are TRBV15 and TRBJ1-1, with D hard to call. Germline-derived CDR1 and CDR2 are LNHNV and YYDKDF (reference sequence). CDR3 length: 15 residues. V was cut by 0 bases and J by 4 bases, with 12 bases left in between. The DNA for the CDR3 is TGTGCCACCAGCAGAGATCCGGGCATGAGCACTGAAGCTTTCTTT. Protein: CATSRDPGMSTEAFF. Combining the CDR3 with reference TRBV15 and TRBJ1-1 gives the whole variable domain DAMVIQNPRYQVTQFGKPVTLSCSQTLNHNVMYWYQQKSSQAPKLLFHYYDKDFNNEADTPDNFQSRRPNTSFCFLDIRSPGLGDTAMYLCATSRDPGMSTEAFFGQGTRLTVV.

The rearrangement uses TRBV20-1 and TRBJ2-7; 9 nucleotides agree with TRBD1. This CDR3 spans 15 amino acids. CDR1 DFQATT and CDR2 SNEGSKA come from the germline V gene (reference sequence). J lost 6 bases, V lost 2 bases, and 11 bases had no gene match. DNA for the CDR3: TGCAGTGCTAGACTACCGGGACAGGGCGTCGTCGAGCAGTACTTC. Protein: CSARLPGQGVVEQYF.

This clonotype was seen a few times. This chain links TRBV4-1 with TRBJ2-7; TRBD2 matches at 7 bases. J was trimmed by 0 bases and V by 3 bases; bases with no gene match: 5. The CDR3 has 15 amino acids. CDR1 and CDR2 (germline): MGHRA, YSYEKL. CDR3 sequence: CASSHGTSASYEQYF. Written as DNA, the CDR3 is TGCGCCAGCAGCCATGGTACTAGCGCCTCCTACGAGCAGTACTTC.

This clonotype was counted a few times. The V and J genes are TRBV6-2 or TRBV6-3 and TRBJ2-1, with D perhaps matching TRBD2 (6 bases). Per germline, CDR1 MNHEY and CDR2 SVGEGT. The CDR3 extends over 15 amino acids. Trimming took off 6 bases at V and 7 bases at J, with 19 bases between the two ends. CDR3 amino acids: CASSSLGRKINEQFF. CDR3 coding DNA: TGTGCCAGCAGCTCCTTAGGGAGGAAGATTAATGAGCAGTTCTTC.

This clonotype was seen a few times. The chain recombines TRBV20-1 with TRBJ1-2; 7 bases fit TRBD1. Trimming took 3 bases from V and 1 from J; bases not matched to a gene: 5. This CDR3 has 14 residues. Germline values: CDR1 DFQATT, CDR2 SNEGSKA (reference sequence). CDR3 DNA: TGCAGTGCTAGGGGACAGCTTAATAACTATGGCTACACCTTC. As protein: CSARGQLNNYGYTF.

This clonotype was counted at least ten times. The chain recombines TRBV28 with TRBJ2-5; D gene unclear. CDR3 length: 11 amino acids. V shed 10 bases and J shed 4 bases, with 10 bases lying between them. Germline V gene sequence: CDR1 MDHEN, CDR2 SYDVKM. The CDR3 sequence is CAISGRETQYF. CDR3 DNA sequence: TGTGCCATCTCTGGCAGAGAGACCCAGTACTTC.

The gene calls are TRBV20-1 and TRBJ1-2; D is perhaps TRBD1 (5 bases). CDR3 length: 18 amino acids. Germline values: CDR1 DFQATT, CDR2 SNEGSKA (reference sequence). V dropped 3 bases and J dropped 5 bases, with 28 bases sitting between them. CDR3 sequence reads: CSASRLGVITSSSYGYTF. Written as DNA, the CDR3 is TGCAGTGCTAGTCGTTTGGGGGTCATTACCTCAAGTTCATATGGCTACACCTTC.

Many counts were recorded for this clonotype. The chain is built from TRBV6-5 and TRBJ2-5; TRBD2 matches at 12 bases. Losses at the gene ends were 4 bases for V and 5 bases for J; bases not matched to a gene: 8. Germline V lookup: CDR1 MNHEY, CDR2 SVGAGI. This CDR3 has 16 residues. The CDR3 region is CASSFRTSGNWETQYF. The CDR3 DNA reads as TGTGCCAGCAGTTTCAGGACTAGCGGGAATTGGGAGACCCAGTACTTC.

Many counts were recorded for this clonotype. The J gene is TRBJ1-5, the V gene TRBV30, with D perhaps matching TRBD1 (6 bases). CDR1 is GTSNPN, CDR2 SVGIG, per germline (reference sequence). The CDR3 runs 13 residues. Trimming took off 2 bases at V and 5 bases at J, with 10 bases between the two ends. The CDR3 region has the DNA TGTGCCTGGAGTCAGGGGAACGATCAGCCCCAGCATTTT. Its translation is CAWSQGNDQPQHF.

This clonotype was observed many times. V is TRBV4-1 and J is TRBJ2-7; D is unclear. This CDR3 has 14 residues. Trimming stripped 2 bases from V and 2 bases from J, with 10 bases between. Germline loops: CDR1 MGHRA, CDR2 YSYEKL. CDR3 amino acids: CASSQPTRTYEQYF. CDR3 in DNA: TGCGCCAGCAGCCAACCTACCCGGACCTACGAGCAGTACTTC.

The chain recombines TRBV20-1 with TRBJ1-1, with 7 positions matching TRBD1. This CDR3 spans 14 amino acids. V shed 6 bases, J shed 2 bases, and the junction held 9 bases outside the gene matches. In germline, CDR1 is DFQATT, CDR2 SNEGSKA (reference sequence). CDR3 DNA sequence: TGCAGTGCGGATTGGGGGACAGTTAACACTGAAGCTTTCTTT. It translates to CSADWGTVNTEAFF.

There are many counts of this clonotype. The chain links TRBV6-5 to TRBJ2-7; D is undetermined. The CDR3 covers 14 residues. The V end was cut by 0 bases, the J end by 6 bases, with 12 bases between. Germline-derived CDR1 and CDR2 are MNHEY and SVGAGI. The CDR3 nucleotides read TGTGCCAGCAGTTACTCGACGGTCAGTCGCGAGCAGTACTTC. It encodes CASSYSTVSREQYF.

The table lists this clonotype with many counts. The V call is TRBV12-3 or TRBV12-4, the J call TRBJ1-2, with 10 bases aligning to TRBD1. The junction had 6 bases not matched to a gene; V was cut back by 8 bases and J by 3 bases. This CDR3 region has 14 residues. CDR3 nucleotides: TGTGCCAGCGGCCCGGGACAGGGGCACTATGGCTACACCTTC. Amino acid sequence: CASGPGQGHYGYTF.